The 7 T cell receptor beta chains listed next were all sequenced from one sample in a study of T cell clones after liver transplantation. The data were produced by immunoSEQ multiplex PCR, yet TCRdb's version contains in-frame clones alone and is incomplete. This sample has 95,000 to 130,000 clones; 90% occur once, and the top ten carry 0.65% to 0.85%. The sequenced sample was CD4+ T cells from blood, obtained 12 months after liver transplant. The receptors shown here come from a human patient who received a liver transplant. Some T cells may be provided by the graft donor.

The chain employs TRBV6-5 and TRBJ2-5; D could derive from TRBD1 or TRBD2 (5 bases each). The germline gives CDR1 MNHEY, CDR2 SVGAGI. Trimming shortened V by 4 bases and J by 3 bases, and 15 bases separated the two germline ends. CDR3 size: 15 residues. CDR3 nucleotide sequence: TGTGCCAGCAGTTCCAGGGACCCTAAGGAAGAGACCCAGTACTTC. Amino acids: CASSSRDPKEETQYF.

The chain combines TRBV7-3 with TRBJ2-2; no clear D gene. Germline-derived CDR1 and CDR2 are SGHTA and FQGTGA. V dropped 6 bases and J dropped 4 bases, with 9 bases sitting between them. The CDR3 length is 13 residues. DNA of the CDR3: TGTGCCAGCAGGGAATTGGCCACCGGGGAGCTGTTTTTT. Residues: CASRELATGELFF.

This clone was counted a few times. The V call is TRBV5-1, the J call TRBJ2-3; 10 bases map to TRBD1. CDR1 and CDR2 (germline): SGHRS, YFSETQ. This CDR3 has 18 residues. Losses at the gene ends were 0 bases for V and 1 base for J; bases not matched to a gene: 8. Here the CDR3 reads CASSLGDRGPLGTDTQYF. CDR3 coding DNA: TGCGCCAGCAGCTTGGGAGACAGGGGGCCCCTCGGCACAGATACGCAGTATTTT.

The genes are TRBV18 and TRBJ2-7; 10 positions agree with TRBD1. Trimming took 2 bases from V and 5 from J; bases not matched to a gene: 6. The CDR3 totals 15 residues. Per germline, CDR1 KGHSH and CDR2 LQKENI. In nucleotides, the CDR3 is TGTGCCAGCTCACCAGGGGGACAGGGGATCAACGAGCAGTACTTC. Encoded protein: CASSPGGQGINEQYF.

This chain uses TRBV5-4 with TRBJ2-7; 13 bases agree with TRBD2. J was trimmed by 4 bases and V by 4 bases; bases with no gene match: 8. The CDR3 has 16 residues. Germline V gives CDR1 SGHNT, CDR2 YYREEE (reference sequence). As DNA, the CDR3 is TGTGCCAGCAGCACGACTAGCGGGAGGTTGAGATACGAGCAGTACTTC. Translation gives CASSTTSGRLRYEQYF.

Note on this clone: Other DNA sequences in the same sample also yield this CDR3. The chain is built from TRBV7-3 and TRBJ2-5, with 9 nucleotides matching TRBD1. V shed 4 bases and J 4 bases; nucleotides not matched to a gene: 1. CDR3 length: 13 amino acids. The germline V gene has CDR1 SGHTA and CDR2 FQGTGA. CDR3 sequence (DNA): TGTGCCAGCAGCTCGGGACAGGGAGAGACCCAGTACTTC. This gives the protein CASSSGQGETQYF. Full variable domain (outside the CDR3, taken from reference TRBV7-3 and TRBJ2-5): GAGVSQTPSNKVTEKGKYVELRCDPISGHTALYWYRQSLGQGPEFLIYFQGTGAADDSGLPNDRFFAVRPEGSVSTLKIQRTERGDSAVYLCASSSGQGETQYFGPGTRLLVL.

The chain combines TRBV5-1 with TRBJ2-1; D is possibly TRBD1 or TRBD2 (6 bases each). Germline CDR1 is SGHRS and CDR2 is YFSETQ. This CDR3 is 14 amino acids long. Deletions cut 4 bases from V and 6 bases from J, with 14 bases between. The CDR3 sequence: CASSPGLGANEQFF. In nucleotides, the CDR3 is TGCGCCAGCAGCCCGGGACTGGGGGCCAATGAGCAGTTCTTC.